This T cell receptor beta chain was sequenced during a study of shared clonotypes between healthy human individuals. Assay used: immunoSEQ multiplex PCR; TCRdb lists only in-frame clones, some missing. Of more than 2 million clones listed, approximately 94% are singletons. This clone was detected only a few times. The CDR3 spans 15 residues. From germline, CDR1 is SGDLS and CDR2 YYNGEE. Germline trimming cut 4 bases from V and 3 bases from J; bases unmatched to any gene: 2. The chain has TRBV9 and TRBJ2-2; 11 nucleotides align to TRBD2. Sequenced sample: naive CD4+ T cells sorted from blood. The subset here: CD45RA+ positively selected. This receptor was taken from a man younger than 35 in good health. The CDR3 is CASSLGLADTGELFF. DNA for the CDR3: TGTGCCAGCAGCTTGGGACTAGCGGACACCGGGGAGCTGTTTTTT.